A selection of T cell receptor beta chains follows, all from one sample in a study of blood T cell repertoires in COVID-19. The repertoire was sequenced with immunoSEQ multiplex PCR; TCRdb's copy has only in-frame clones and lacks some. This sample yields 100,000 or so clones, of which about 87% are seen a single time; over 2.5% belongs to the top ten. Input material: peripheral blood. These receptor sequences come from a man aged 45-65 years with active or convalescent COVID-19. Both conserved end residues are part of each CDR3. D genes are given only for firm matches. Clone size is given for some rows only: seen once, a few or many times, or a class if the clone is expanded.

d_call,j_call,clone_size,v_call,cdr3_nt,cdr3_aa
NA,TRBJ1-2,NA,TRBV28,TGTGCCAGCAGTTCCCCGGGGGGCAGGGGAGGCTATGGCTACACCTTC,CASSSPGGRGGYGYTF
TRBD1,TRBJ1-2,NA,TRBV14,TGTGCCAGCAGCCAAGTCCAGACAGGGGGAAGAGGCTACACCTTC,CASSQVQTGGRGYTF
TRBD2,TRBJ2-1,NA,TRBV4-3,TGCGCCAGCAGCCAAAGGATTCAGGCGGGGGATGAGCAGTTCTTC,CASSQRIQAGDEQFF
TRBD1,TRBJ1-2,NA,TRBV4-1,TGCGCCAGCAGCCAAGTACAGGGGACTAACTATGGCTACACCTTC,CASSQVQGTNYGYTF
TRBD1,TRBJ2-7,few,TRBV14,TGTGCCAGCAGCCCCCGGGGCAGGGGGCTATACGAGCAGTACTTC,CASSPRGRGLYEQYF
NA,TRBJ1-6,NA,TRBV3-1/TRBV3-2,TGTGCCAGCAGCCCACTACAGGTGAATTCACCCCTCCACTTT,CASSPLQVNSPLHF
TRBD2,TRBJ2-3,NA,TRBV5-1,TGCGCCAGCAGCTGGACTAGCGGGGGAACAGATACGCAGTATTTT,CASSWTSGGTDTQYF
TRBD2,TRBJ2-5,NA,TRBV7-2,TGTGCCAGCAGCACCAGGACTAGCGGGCTACAAGAGACCCAGTACTTC,CASSTRTSGLQETQYF
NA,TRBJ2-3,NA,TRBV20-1,TGCAGTGCTCACAAAGCAGATACGCAGTATTTT,CSAHKADTQYF
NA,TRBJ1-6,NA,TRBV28,TGTGCCAGCAGACCCCCGGGACAAAGGAGTTCACCCCTCCACTTT,CASRPPGQRSSPLHF